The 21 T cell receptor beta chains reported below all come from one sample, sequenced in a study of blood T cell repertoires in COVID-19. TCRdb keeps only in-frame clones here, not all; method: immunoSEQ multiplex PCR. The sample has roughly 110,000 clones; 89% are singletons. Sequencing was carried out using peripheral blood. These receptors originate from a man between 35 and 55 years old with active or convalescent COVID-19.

CDR3 region: CSALGPSRTEAFF. CDR3 coding DNA: TGCAGCGCTTTGGGCCCCTCGAGAACTGAAGCTTTCTTT. The chain couples TRBV29-1 to TRBJ1-1; D remains ambiguous. Trimming removed 7 bases from V and 5 bases from J, with 17 bases in between. Germline lookup yields CDR1 SQVTM and CDR2 ANQGSEA. The CDR3 runs to 13 residues.

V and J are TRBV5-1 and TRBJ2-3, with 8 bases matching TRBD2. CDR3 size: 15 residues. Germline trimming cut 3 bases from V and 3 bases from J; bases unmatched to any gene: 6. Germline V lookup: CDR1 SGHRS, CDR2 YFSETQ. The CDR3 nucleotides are TGCGCCAGCAGCTGGCGGGGGGAGGAGACAGATACGCAGTATTTT. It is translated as CASSWRGEETDTQYF.

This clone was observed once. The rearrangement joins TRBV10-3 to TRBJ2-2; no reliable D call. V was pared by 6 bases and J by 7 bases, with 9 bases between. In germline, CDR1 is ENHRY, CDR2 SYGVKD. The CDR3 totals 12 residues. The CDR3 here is CAIRGDVGELFF. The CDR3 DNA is TGTGCCATCAGGGGCGATGTCGGGGAGCTGTTTTTT.

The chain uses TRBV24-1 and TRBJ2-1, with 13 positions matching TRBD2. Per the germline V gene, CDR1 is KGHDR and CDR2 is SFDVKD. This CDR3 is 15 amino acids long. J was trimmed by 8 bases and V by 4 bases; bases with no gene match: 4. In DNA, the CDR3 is TGTGCCACCAGTGACAGGACTAGCGGGAGAGATGAGCAGTTCTTC. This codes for CATSDRTSGRDEQFF.

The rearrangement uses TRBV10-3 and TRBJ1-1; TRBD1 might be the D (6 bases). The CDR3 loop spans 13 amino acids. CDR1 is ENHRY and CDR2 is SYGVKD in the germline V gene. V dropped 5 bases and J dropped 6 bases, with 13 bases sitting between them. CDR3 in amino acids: CAISPGTIAEAFF. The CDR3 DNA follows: TGTGCCATCAGTCCAGGGACAATAGCTGAAGCTTTCTTT.

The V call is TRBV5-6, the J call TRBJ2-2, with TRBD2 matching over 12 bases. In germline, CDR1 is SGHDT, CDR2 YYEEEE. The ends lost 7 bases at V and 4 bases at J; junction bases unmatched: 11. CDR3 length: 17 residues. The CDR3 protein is CASGPLAGGPSTGELFF. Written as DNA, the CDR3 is TGTGCCAGCGGCCCCCTAGCGGGAGGGCCCAGCACCGGGGAGCTGTTTTTT.

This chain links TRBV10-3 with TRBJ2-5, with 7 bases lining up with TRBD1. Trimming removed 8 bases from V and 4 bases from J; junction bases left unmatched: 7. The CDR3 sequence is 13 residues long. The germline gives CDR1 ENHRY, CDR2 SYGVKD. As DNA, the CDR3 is TGTGCCATCGGGACAGCTGGGGGAGAGACCCAGTACTTC. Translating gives CAIGTAGGETQYF.

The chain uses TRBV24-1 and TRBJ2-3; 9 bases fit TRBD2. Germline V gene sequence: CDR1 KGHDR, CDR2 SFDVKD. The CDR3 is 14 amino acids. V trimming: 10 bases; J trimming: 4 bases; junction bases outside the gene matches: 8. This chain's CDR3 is CATGREREADTQYF. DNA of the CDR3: TGTGCCACGGGGCGGGAGCGGGAGGCAGATACGCAGTATTTT.

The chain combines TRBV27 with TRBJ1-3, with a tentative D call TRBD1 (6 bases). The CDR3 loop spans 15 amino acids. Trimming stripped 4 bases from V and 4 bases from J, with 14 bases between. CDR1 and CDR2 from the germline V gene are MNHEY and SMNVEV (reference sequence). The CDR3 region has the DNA TGTGCCAGCAGTTCTAGACAGGCTTCAGGAAACACCATATATTTT. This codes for CASSSRQASGNTIYF.

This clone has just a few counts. The CDR3 DNA is TGTGCCAGCACCCTAGGGCAGGGGGGAAGCGCCATTCAGTACTTC. This codes for CASTLGQGGSAIQYF. V gene TRBV7-2 combines with J gene TRBJ2-4; D is perhaps TRBD1 (7 bases). The germline V gene encodes CDR1 SGHTA and CDR2 FQGNSA. The CDR3 totals 15 residues. Trimming pared 7 bases from V and 9 bases from J, leaving 22 bases between. Supplemented by reference TRBV7-2 and TRBJ2-4, the full variable domain reads GAGVSQSPSNKVTEKGKDVELRCDPISGHTALYWYRQSLGQGLEFLIYFQGNSAPDKSGLPSDRFSAERTGGSVSTLTIQRTQQEDSAVYLCASTLGQGGSAIQYFGAGTRLSVL.

The CDR3 DNA sequence: TGTGCCAGCAGTTATTCCCTAGTTGACTCCTACGAGCAGTACTTC. Protein: CASSYSLVDSYEQYF. The chain links TRBV28 to TRBJ2-7; no definite D call. V dropped 4 bases and J dropped 0 bases, with 13 bases sitting between them. Germline CDR1 MDHEN, CDR2 SYDVKM. There are 15 residues in the CDR3.

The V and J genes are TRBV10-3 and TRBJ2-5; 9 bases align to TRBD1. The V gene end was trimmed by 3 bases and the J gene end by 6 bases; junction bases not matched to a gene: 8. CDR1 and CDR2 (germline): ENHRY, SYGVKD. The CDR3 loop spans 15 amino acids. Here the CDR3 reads CAISDSTGQGQTQYF. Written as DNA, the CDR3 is TGTGCCATCAGTGACTCAACGGGACAGGGTCAGACCCAGTACTTC.

The CDR3 DNA reads as TGTGCCAGCAGTTTATCCGGGGGACAGGGAGTCTTGGTGGAGACCCAGTACTTC. Translated: CASSLSGGQGVLVETQYF. The rearrangement uses TRBV27 and TRBJ2-5; 9 nucleotides line up with TRBD1. V gave up 0 bases and J gave up 5 bases; unmatched junction bases: 13. The germline CDR1 and CDR2 sequences are MNHEY and SMNVEV (reference sequence). This CDR3 has 18 residues.

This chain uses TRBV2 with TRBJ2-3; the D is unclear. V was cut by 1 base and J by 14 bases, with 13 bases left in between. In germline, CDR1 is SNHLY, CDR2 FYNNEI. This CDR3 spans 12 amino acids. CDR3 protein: CASSEDYQKLYF. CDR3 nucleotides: TGTGCCAGCAGTGAAGACTATCAGAAATTGTATTTT.

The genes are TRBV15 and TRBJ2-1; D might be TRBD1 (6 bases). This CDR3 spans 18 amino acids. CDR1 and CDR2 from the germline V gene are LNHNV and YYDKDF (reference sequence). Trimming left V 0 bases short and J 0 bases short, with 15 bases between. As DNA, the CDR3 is TGTGCCACCAGCAGAGATCAGGGGTGGACACCCTCCTACAATGAGCAGTTCTTC. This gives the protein CATSRDQGWTPSYNEQFF.

The CDR3 bases are TGCGCCAGCAGTGTGGGCGATGAGCAGTTCTTC. Translation gives CASSVGDEQFF. The chain joins TRBV10-1 to TRBJ2-1; D gene ambiguous. CDR3 length: 11 amino acids. CDR1 and CDR2 (germline): WNHNN, SYGVQD (reference sequence). The V and J ends lost 4 bases and 8 bases respectively, with 6 bases between them.

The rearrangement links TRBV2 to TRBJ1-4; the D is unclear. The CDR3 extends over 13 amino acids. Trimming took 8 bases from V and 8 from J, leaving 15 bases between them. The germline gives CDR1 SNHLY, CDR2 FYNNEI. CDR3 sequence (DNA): TGTGCCAGCTCCCTATCTCAGCGGGAAAAACTGTTTTTT. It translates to CASSLSQREKLFF.

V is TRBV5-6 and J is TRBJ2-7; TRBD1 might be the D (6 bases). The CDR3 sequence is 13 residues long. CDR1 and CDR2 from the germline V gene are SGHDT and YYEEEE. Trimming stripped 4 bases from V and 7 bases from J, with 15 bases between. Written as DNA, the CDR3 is TGTGCCAGCAGCGATCAGGGGACGTGGGAGCAGTACTTC. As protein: CASSDQGTWEQYF.

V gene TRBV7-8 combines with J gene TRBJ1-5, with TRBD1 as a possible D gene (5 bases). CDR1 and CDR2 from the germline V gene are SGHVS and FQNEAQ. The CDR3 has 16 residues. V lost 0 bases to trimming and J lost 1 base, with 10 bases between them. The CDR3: CASSLAGGMSNQPQHF. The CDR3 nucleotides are TGTGCCAGCAGCTTAGCGGGGGGGATGAGCAATCAGCCCCAGCATTTT.

CDR3 in amino acids: CASSFRDRVNTEAFF. The CDR3 coding sequence is TGCGCCAGCAGCTTCCGGGACAGGGTGAACACTGAAGCTTTCTTT. The chain links TRBV5-1 to TRBJ1-1, with 9 nucleotides matching TRBD1. Unmatched junction bases numbered 2, after V lost 2 bases and J lost 0 bases. Per germline, CDR1 SGHRS and CDR2 YFSETQ. The CDR3 has 15 residues.

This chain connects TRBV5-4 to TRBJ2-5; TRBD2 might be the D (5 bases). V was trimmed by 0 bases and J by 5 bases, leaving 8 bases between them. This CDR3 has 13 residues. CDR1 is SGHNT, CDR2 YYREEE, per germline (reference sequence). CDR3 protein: CASSLVPGETQYF. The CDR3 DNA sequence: TGTGCCAGCAGCTTGGTGCCGGGGGAGACCCAGTACTTC.